The next 12 T cell receptor beta chains were all read from a single sample in a study of T cells in Graves' hyperthyroidism and ophthalmopathy. Amplification of TCR beta CDR3 regions was performed using RNA transcripts as template. A first-round RT-PCR of the TCR CDR3 used the HTBI primer set. One entry per CDR3 protein, called by TCRdb with MiXCR from the multiplex PCR reads. The sample comprises hundreds of thousands of distinct CDR3 sequences, roughly 46% of which are singletons, and 8.2% rests with the top ten. Sequenced sample: peripheral blood or thyroid tissue (not recorded which). These receptors originate from a woman between 18 and 29 years old with Graves' hyperthyroidism.

This clonotype has only a few counts. A read error may produce the germline difference seen at one junction end. This chain connects TRBV7-9 to TRBJ2-7, with 7 bases aligning to TRBD2. There are 17 residues in the CDR3. In germline, CDR1 is SEHNR, CDR2 FQNEAQ (reference sequence). CDR3 sequence reads: CASSPSRASGTLYGQYF. The CDR3 nucleotides read TGTGCCAGCAGTCCCTCCCGGGCTAGCGGAACTCTCTACGGGCAGTACTTC. Complete variable domain (other parts from reference TRBV7-9 and TRBJ2-7): DTGVSQNPRHKITKRGQNVTFRCDPISEHNRLYWYRQTLGQGPEFLTYFQNEAQLEKSRLLSDRFSAERPKGSFSTLEIQRTEQGDSAMYLCASSPSRASGTLYGQYFGPGTRLTVT.

The DNA of the CDR3 is TGTGCCAGCTCACCGTTTGCTAATGAAAAACTGTTTTTT. This sequence encodes CASSPFANEKLFF. J is TRBJ1-4 and V is TRBV25-1; unclear D gene. Trimming stripped 8 bases from V and 3 bases from J, with 10 bases between. There are 13 residues in the CDR3. Looked up from germline, CDR1 is MGHDK and CDR2 is SYGVNS.

The genes are TRBV29-1 and TRBJ1-2; 7 bases agree with TRBD1. Germline V gene sequence: CDR1 SQVTM, CDR2 ANQGSEA. The CDR3 runs 12 residues. V dropped 7 bases and J dropped 5; count of bases not matched to a gene: 7. The CDR3 is CSARQGRYGYTF. For the CDR3, the DNA is TGCAGCGCGAGACAGGGACGTTATGGCTACACCTTC. Drawing the rest from reference TRBV29-1 and TRBJ1-2, the complete variable domain is SAVISQKPSRDICQRGTSLTIQCQVDSQVTMMFWYRQQPGQSLTLIATANQGSEATYESGFVIDKFPISRPNLTFSTLTVSNMSPEDSSIYLCSARQGRYGYTFGSGTRLTVV.

This clonotype has more than one count but fewer than ten. This chain connects TRBV24-1 to TRBJ2-2; D is undetermined. The CDR3 runs 15 residues. V lost 0 bases and J 2 bases, leaving 6 bases between the germline ends. The germline V gene encodes CDR1 KGHDR and CDR2 SFDVKD. In nucleotides, the CDR3 is TGTGCCACCAGTGATTTGAGTCACAACACCGGGGAGCTGTTTTTT. This translates into CATSDLSHNTGELFF.

J is TRBJ1-6 and V is TRBV2, with D possibly matching TRBD1 (6 bases). The germline gives CDR1 SNHLY, CDR2 FYNNEI. Trimming removed 5 bases at V and 10 bases at J, with 15 bases between. The CDR3 length is 14 residues. CDR3 loop: CASSYLGTRSPLHF. The CDR3 bases are TGTGCCAGCAGTTACTTGGGGACACGGTCACCCCTCCACTTT.

CDR3 residues: CASSLSDEQYF. The CDR3 DNA reads as TGTGCCAGCAGCTTGAGCGACGAGCAGTACTTC. The rearrangement joins TRBV7-3 to TRBJ2-5; D gene ambiguous. Judging by the DNA end, TRBJ2-7 fits better; the J call may be wrong. The CDR3 has 11 residues. The germline CDR1 and CDR2 sequences are SGHTA and FQGTGA.

The rearrangement uses TRBV7-8 and TRBJ1-2; D is perhaps TRBD1 (5 bases). Germline-derived CDR1 and CDR2 are SGHVS and FQNEAQ. This CDR3 has 13 amino acids. V was cut by 1 base and J by 8 bases, with 11 bases left in between. Here the CDR3 DNA reads TGTGCCAGCAGCTTAGGCGCAGGGTCGGGCTACACCTTC. Amino acid sequence: CASSLGAGSGYTF.

This clonotype was observed many times. The V gene is TRBV5-1, the J gene TRBJ2-7; possible D gene TRBD1, 6 bases. The CDR3 length is 11 residues. Germline V lookup: CDR1 SGHRS, CDR2 YFSETQ. V was cut by 6 bases and J by 6 bases, with 10 bases left in between. The CDR3 here is CASILGGEQYF. CDR3 nucleotide sequence: TGCGCCAGCATTTTAGGGGGCGAGCAGTACTTC.

This clonotype was observed many times. The V gene is TRBV6-6, the J gene TRBJ1-2, with a weak D call TRBD1 (5 bases). V dropped 6 bases and J dropped 8 bases, with 16 bases sitting between them. Germline V gene sequence: CDR1 MNHNY, CDR2 SVGAGI (reference sequence). The CDR3 loop spans 13 amino acids. DNA for the CDR3: TGTGCCAGCAGCGCAACCGGGACTGGCGGCTACACCTTC. Its protein product is CASSATGTGGYTF.

J is TRBJ2-7 and V is TRBV7-9; a weak D match, TRBD2 (5 bases). This CDR3 comprises 13 residues. Germline CDR1 is SEHNR and CDR2 is FQNEAQ (reference sequence). Trimming pared 5 bases from V and 5 bases from J, leaving 13 bases between. CDR3 protein: CASSQNPGNEQYF. CDR3 nucleotide sequence: TGTGCCAGCAGCCAAAACCCCGGGAACGAGCAGTACTTC.

This clonotype is categorized as medium-sized (0.01 to 0.1%). The chain uses TRBV29-1 and TRBJ1-2; tentatively, D is TRBD1 (5 bases). Trimming removed 4 bases at V and 0 bases at J, with 9 bases between. Germline lookup yields CDR1 SQVTM and CDR2 ANQGSEA. The CDR3 runs to 13 residues. As DNA, the CDR3 is TGCAGCGTTGGGGACGGAGCTAACTATGGCTACACCTTC. It is translated as CSVGDGANYGYTF.

About this clonotype itself: The junction differs from germline at one of its ends, possibly a read error. The chain is built from TRBV7-9 and TRBJ2-7, with D tentatively TRBD2 (6 bases). The CDR3 sequence is 15 residues long. Looked up from germline, CDR1 is SEHNR and CDR2 is FQNEAQ (reference sequence). CDR3 region: CASSPRGGETYEQCF. The DNA for the CDR3 is TGTGCCAGCAGCCCTCGTGGAGGGGAAACCTACGAGCAGTGCTTC. The full variable domain, its missing parts supplied by reference TRBV7-9 and TRBJ2-7, is DTGVSQNPRHKITKRGQNVTFRCDPISEHNRLYWYRQTLGQGPEFLTYFQNEAQLEKSRLLSDRFSAERPKGSFSTLEIQRTEQGDSAMYLCASSPRGGETYEQCFGPGTRLTVT.